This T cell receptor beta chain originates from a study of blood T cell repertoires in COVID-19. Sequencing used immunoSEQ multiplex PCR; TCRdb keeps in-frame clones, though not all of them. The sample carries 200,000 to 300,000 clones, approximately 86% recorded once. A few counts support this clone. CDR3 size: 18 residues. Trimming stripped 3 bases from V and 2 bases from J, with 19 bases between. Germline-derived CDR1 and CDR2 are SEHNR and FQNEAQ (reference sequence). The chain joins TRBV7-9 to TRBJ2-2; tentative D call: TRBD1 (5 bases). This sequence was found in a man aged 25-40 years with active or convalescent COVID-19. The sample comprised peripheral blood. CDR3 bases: TGTGCCAGCAGCTTGGCATCGCCCCTGACAGTAAACACCGGGGAGCTGTTTTTT. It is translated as CASSLASPLTVNTGELFF.